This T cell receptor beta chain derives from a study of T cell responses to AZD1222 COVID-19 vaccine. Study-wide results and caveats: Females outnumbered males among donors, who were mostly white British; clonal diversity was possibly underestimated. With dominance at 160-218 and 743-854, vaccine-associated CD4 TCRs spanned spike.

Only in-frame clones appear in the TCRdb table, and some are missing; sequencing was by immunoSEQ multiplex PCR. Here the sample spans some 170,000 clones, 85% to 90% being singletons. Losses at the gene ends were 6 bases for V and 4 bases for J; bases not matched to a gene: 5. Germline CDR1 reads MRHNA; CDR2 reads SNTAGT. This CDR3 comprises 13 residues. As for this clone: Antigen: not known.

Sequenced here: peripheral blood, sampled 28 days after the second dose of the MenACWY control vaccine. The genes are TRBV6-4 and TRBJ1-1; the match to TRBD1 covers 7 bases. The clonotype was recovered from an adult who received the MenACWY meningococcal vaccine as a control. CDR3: CASSPGTATEAFF. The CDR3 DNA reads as TGTGCCAGCAGCCCCGGGACAGCCACTGAAGCTTTCTTT.